These 8 T cell receptor beta chains were all obtained from the same sample, sequenced in a study of cytomegalovirus exposure and HLA in healthy donors. The PCR made use of 60 Vbeta and 13 Jbeta primers. Generated by immunoSEQ multiplex PCR, the TCRdb table keeps only in-frame clones and is missing some. The table lists around 120,000 clones, about 80% of them singletons. Input material: PBMCs. The receptors were gathered from a male donor in good health and CMV-seronegative.

The chain uses TRBV18 and TRBJ1-1, with a possible D match to TRBD1 (5 bases). Germline V lookup: CDR1 KGHSH, CDR2 LQKENI. V lost 4 bases to trimming and J lost 3 bases, with 6 bases between them. The CDR3 is 12 amino acids. The CDR3 bases are TGTGCCAGCTCACAGGGGTACACTGAAGCTTTCTTT. Residues: CASSQGYTEAFF.

The rearrangement joins TRBV30 to TRBJ1-3; D is unclear. The germline V gene encodes CDR1 GTSNPN and CDR2 SVGIG (reference sequence). Trimming left V 0 bases short and J 1 base short, with 7 bases between. The CDR3 covers 14 residues. The CDR3 protein is CAWSVGWSGNTIYF. CDR3 in DNA: TGTGCCTGGAGTGTCGGGTGGTCTGGAAACACCATATATTTT. The complete variable domain, with remaining parts taken from reference TRBV30 and TRBJ1-3, reads SQTIHQWPATLVQPVGSPLSLECTVEGTSNPNLYWYRQAAGRGLQLLFYSVGIGQISSEVPQNLSASRPQDRQFILSSKKLLLSDSGFYLCAWSVGWSGNTIYFGEGSWLTVV.

CDR3 residues: CASSLRTDYNQPQHF. In DNA, the CDR3 is TGTGCCAGCAGCTTAAGGACGGACTACAATCAGCCCCAGCATTTT. V and J are TRBV7-2 and TRBJ1-5; the D is unclear. There are 15 residues in the CDR3. V lost 2 bases, J lost 3 bases, and 11 bases lay in between. The germline CDR1 and CDR2 sequences are SGHTA and FQGNSA.

The rearrangement uses TRBV4-1 and TRBJ2-1; 10 nucleotides match TRBD2. The CDR3 is 15 amino acids. Trimming cost V 6 bases and J 2 bases; bases outside gene matches: 4. Germline V gene lookup returns CDR1 MGHRA and CDR2 YSYEKL. CDR3 nucleotides: TGCGCCAGCAGTCCCGGGACTAGCGCCTACAATGAGCAGTTCTTC. Its protein is CASSPGTSAYNEQFF.

In this sample, this clone turned up a few times. The CDR3 DNA follows: TGTGCCTGTTCCTCGGGACTAGCGGGCACAGATACGCAGTATTTT. Its translation is CACSSGLAGTDTQYF. The chain is built from TRBV30 and TRBJ2-3; 11 bases are a match to TRBD2. The CDR3 runs to 15 residues. Germline trimming cut 6 bases from V and 1 base from J; bases unmatched to any gene: 6. Germline V CDR1 and CDR2: GTSNPN, SVGIG (reference sequence).

The chain combines TRBV4-1 with TRBJ1-4, with TRBD1 identical over 7 bases. The CDR3 sequence is 15 residues long. V was clipped by 4 bases and J by 7 bases; unmatched bases: 9. Germline-derived CDR1 and CDR2 are MGHRA and YSYEKL. The CDR3 reads CASSLLPGGIEKLFF. CDR3 sequence (DNA): TGCGCCAGCAGCCTCCTCCCAGGGGGAATTGAAAAACTGTTTTTT.

The rearrangement links TRBV10-2 to TRBJ2-5, with 11 bases matching TRBD2. Trimming at V came to 7 bases and at J to 6 bases, leaving 7 bases not matched to a gene. CDR1 and CDR2 from the germline V gene are WSHSY and SAAADI. This CDR3 region has 14 residues. The CDR3 reads CASKGLADPQTQYF. The DNA for the CDR3 is TGCGCCAGCAAGGGACTAGCGGATCCTCAGACCCAGTACTTC.

This clone showed up just a few times. V gene TRBV9 combines with J gene TRBJ2-2; 10 bases align to TRBD1. V shed 4 bases and J 7 bases; nucleotides not matched to a gene: 10. The CDR3 spans 16 residues. The germline V gene has CDR1 SGDLS and CDR2 YYNGEE. CDR3 bases: TGTGCCAGCAGCCCTCGGACAGGGGGTTGGGACGGGGAGCTGTTTTTT. It codes for CASSPRTGGWDGELFF.